This TCR beta chain derives from a study of OX40 agonist ivuxolimab in advanced cancers. Study in general: Hepatocellular carcinoma, melanoma, renal cell or head and neck cancer affected the dose-escalation patients. Study-level points and caveats: There was clonal expansion of CD4+ and CD8+ blood T cells by week 6 at 0.1 to 3.0 mg/kg. CD8+ T cells (on average) carried more expanded clones than CD4+ T cells.

This clone came up a few times. What it binds is not known. Germline loops: CDR1 SGHTA, CDR2 FQGNSA. The CDR3 has 13 residues. The V gene end was trimmed by 3 bases and the J gene end by 6 bases; junction bases not matched to a gene: 0. Generated by immunoSEQ multiplex PCR, the TCRdb table keeps only in-frame clones and is missing some. The repertoire holds more than 65,000 clones, with around 85% as singletons. The TCR sequence derives from an adult with an advanced solid tumor such as melanoma, head and neck, liver or kidney cancer. The material sequenced was CD4+ or CD8+ T cells sorted from blood, taken in a trial of the OX40 agonist ivuxolimab. The V and J genes are TRBV7-2 and TRBJ2-1, with 9 bases identical to TRBD2. CDR3 DNA sequence: TGTGCCAGCAGCTTTAGCGGGGGCAATGAGCAGTTCTTC. Protein product: CASSFSGGNEQFF.